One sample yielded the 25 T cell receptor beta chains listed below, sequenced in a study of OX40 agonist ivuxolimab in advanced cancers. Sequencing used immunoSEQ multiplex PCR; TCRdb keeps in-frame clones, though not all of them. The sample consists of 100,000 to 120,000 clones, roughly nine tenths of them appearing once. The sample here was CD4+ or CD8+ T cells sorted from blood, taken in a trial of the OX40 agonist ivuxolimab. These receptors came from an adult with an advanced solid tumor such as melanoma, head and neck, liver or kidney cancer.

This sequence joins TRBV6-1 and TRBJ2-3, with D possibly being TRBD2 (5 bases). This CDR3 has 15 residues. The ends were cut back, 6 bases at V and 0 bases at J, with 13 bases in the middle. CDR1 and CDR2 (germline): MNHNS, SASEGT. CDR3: CASSLGGTSTDTQYF. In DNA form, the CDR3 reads TGTGCCAGCAGCCTAGGAGGTACTAGCACAGATACGCAGTATTTT.

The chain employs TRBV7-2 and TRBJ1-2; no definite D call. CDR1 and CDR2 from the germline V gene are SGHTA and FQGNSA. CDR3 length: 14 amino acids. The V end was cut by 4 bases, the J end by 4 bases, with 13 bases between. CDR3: CASSSAVSSYGYTF. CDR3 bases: TGTGCCAGCAGCTCTGCCGTTTCTAGCTATGGCTACACCTTC.

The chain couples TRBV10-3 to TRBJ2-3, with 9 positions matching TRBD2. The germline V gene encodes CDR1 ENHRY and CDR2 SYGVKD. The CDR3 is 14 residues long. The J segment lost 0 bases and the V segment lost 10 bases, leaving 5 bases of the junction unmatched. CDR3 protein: CASGLAGSTDTQYF. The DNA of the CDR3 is TGTGCCAGCGGGCTAGCGGGGAGCACAGATACGCAGTATTTT.

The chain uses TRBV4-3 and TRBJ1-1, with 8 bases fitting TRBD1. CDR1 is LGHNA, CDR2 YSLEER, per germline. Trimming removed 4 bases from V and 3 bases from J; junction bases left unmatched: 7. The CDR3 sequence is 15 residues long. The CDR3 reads CASSLRTGPDTEAFF. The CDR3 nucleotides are TGCGCCAGCAGCCTGAGGACAGGGCCGGACACTGAAGCTTTCTTT.

The CDR3: CASSIYRQGNSPLHF. The CDR3 region has the DNA TGTGCCAGCAGTATATACAGACAGGGAAATTCACCCCTCCACTTT. This chain links TRBV6-5 with TRBJ1-6; 7 nucleotides align to TRBD1. The ends lost 5 bases at V and 7 bases at J; junction bases unmatched: 8. The V gene's germline CDR1 is MNHEY and CDR2 SVGAGI. The CDR3 has 15 residues.

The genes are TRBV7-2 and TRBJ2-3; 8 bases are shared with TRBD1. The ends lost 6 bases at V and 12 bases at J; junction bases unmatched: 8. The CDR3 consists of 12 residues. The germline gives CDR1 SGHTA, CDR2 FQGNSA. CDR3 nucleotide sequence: TGTGCCAGCAGTTTGCCGGGACAGGTTCAGTATTTT. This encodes CASSLPGQVQYF.

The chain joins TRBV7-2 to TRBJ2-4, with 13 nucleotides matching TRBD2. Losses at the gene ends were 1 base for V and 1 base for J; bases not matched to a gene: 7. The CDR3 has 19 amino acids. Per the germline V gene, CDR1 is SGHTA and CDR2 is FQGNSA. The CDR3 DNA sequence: TGTGCCAGCAGCTTAGGACTAGCGGGGGGCCTGGTGGCCAAAAACATTCAGTACTTC. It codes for CASSLGLAGGLVAKNIQYF.

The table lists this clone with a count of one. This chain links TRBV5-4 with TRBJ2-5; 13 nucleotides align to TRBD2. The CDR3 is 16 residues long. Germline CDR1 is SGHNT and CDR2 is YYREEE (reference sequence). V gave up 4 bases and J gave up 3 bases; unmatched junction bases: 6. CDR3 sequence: CASSPGTSGNEETQYF. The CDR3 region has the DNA TGTGCCAGCAGCCCCGGGACTAGCGGGAATGAAGAGACCCAGTACTTC.

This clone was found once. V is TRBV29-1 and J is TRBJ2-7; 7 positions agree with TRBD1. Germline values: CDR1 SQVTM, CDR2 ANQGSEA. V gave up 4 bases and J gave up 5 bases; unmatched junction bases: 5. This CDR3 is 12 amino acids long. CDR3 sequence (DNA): TGCAGCGTTGTTGAGGGGGCGGACGAGCAGTACTTC. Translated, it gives CSVVEGADEQYF.

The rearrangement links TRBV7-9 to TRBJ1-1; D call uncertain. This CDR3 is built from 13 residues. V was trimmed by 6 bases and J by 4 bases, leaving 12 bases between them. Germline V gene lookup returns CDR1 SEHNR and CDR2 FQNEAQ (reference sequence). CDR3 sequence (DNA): TGTGCCAGCAGGGAACAAGGTAGCACTGAAGCTTTCTTT. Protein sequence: CASREQGSTEAFF.

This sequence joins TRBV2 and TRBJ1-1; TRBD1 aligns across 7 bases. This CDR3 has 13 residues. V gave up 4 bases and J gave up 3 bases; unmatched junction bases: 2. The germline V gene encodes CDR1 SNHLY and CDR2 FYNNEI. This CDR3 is CASSGQGDTEAFF. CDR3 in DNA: TGTGCCAGCAGTGGACAGGGTGACACTGAAGCTTTCTTT.

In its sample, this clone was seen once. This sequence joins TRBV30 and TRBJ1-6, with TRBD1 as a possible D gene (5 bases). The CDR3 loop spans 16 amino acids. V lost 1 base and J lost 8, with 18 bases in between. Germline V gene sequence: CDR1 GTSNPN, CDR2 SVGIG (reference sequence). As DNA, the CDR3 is TGTGCCTGGAGTGGAAGACTCAGGGCTCGGGATTCACCCCTCCACTTT. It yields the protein CAWSGRLRARDSPLHF.

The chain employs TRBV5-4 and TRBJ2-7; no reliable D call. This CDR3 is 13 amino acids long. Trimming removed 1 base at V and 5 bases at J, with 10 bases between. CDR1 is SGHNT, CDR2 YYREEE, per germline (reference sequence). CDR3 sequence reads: CASSLFGRHEQYF. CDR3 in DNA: TGTGCCAGCAGCTTGTTTGGCAGACACGAGCAGTACTTC.

The CDR3 spells CASSNGGEQYF. Written as DNA, the CDR3 is TGTGCCAGCAGTAACGGTGGCGAGCAGTACTTC. The V and J genes are TRBV6-6 and TRBJ2-7; D is ambiguous. There are 11 residues in the CDR3. Germline CDR1 MNHNY, CDR2 SVGAGI (reference sequence). V lost 5 bases, J lost 6 bases, and 8 bases lay in between.

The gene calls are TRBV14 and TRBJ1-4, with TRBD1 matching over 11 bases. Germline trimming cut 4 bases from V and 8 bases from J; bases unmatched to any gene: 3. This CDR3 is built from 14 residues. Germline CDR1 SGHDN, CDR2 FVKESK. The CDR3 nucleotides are TGTGCCAGCAGCCGGGACAGGGGGATCGAAAAACTGTTTTTT. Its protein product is CASSRDRGIEKLFF.

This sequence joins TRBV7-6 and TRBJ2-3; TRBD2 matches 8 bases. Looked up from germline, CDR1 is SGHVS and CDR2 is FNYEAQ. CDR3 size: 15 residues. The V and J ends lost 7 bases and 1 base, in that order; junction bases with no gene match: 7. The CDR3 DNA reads TGTGCCAGCACCTGGGGAGCGGGGGGCACAGATACGCAGTATTTT. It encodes CASTWGAGGTDTQYF.

The CDR3 spells CASSKEDTEAFF. Written as DNA, the CDR3 is TGTGCCAGCAGCAAAGAGGACACTGAAGCTTTCTTT. This rearrangement joins TRBV21-1 to TRBJ1-1. TRBV21-1 has pseudogene status. The CDR3 is made up of 12 amino acids.

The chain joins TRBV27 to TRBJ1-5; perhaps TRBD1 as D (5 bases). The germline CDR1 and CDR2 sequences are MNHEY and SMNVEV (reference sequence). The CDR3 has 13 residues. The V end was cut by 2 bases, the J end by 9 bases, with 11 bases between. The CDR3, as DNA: TGTGCCAGCAGTTTAATAGGCGGGGGGCCCCAGCATTTT. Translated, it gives CASSLIGGGPQHF.

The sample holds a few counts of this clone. The CDR3 sequence is CASSRVATGGNEQFF. CDR3 coding DNA: TGCGCCAGCAGCCGAGTAGCCACAGGGGGCAATGAGCAGTTCTTC. The V gene is TRBV5-1, the J gene TRBJ2-1; 8 bases line up with TRBD1. CDR3 length: 15 amino acids. J was trimmed by 6 bases and V by 4 bases; bases with no gene match: 9. Germline CDR1 SGHRS, CDR2 YFSETQ.

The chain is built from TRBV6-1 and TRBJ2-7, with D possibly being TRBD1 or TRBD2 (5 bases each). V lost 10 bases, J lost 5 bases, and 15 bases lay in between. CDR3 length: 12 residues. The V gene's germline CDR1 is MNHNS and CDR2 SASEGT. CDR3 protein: CATWLGVDEQYF. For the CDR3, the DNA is TGTGCCACCTGGCTGGGGGTAGACGAGCAGTACTTC.

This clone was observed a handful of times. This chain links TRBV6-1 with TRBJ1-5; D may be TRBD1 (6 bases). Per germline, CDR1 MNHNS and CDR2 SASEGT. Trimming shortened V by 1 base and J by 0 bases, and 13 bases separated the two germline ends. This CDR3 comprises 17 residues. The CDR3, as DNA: TGTGCCAGCAGTGAAGGGGGGGCTTTCTTTAGCAATCAGCCCCAGCATTTT. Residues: CASSEGGAFFSNQPQHF.

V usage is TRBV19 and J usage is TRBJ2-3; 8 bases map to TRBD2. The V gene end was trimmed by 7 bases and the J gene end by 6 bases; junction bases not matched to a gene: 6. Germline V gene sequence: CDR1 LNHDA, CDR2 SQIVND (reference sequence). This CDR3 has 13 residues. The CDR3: CASNGREVDTQYF. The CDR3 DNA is TGTGCCAGTAATGGGCGGGAGGTGGATACGCAGTATTTT.

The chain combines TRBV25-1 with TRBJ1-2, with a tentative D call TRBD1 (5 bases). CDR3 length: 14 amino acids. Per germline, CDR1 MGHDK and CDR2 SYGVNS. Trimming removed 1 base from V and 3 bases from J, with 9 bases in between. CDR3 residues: CASSEFGGDYGYTF. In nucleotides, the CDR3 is TGTGCCAGCAGTGAATTCGGGGGGGACTATGGCTACACCTTC.

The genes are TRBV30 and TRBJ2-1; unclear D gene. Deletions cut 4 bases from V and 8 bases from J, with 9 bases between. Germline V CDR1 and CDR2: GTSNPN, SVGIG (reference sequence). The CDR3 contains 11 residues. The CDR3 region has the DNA TGTGCCTGGACCTCGGGCGATGAGCAGTTCTTC. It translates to CAWTSGDEQFF.

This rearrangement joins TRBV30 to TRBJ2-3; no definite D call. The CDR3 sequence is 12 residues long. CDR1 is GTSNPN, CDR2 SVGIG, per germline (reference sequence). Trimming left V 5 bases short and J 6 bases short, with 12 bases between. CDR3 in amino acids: CAWGLLGDTQYF. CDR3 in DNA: TGTGCCTGGGGCCTACTTGGCGATACGCAGTATTTT.